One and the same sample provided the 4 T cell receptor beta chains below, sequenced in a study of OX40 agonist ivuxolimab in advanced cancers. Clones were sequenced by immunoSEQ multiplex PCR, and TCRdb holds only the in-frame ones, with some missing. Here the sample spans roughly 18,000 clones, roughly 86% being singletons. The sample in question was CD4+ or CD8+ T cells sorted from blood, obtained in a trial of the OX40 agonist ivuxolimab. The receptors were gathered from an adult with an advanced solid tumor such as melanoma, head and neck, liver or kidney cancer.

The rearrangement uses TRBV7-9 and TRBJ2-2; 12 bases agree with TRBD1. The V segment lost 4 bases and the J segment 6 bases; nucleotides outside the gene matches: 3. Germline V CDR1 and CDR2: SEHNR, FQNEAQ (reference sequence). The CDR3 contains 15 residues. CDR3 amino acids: CASSSGQGASGELFF. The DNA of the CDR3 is TGTGCCAGCAGCTCGGGACAGGGGGCCTCCGGGGAGCTGTTTTTT.

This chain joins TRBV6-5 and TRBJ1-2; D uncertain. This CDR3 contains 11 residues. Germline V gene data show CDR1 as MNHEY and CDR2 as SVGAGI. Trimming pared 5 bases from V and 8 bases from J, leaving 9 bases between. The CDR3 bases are TGTGCCAGCAGTCCCGCAGGCGGCTACACCTTC. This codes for CASSPAGGYTF.

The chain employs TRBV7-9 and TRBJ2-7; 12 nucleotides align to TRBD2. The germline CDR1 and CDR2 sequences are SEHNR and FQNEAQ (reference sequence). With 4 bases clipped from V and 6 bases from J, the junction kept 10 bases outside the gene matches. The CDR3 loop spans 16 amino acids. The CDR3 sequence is CASSSQRGLAGGEQYF. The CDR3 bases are TGTGCCAGCAGCTCGCAACGGGGACTAGCGGGCGGCGAGCAGTACTTC.

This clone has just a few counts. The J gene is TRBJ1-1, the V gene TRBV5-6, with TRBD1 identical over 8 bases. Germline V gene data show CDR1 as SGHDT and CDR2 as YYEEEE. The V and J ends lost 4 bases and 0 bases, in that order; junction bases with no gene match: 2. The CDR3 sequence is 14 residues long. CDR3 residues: CASSMTGVNTEAFF. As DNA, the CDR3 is TGTGCCAGCAGCATGACAGGGGTGAACACTGAAGCTTTCTTT.